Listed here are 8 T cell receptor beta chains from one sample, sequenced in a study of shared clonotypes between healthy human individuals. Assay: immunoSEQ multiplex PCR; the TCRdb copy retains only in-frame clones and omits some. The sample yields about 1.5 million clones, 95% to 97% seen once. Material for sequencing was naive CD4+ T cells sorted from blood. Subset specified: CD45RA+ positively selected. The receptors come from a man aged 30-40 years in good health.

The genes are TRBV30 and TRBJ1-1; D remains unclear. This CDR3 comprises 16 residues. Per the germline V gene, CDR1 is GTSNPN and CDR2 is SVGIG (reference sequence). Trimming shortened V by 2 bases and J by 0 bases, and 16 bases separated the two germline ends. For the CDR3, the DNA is TGTGCCTGGAGTACCCTCAGCGCGAACATGAACACTGAAGCTTTCTTT. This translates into CAWSTLSANMNTEAFF.

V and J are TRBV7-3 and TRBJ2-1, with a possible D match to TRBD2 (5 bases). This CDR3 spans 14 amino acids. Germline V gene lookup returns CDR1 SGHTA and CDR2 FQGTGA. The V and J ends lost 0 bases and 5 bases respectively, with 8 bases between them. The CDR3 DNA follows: TGTGCCAGCAGCTTAACTCTAGCCGACAATGAGCAGTTCTTC. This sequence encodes CASSLTLADNEQFF.

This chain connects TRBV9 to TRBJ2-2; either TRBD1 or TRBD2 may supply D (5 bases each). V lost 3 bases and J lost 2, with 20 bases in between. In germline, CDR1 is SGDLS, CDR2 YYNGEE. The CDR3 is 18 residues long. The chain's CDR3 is CASSAGGGVTDNTGELFF. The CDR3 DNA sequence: TGTGCCAGCAGCGCCGGCGGAGGAGTGACAGATAACACCGGGGAGCTGTTTTTT.

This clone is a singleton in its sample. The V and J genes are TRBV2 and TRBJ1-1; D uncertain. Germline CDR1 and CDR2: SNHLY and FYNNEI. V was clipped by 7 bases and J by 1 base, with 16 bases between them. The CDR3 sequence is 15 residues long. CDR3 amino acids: CASKKERTENTEAFF. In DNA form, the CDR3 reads TGTGCCAGCAAAAAAGAACGGACTGAGAACACTGAAGCTTTCTTT.

CDR3 sequence reads: CASSPSEDQPQHF. DNA for the CDR3: TGTGCCAGCTCACCCTCCGAAGATCAGCCCCAGCATTTT. This sequence joins TRBV18 and TRBJ1-5; D uncertain. The CDR3 is 13 amino acids. Deletions cut 3 bases from V and 5 bases from J, with 8 bases between. CDR1 and CDR2 from the germline V gene are KGHSH and LQKENI.

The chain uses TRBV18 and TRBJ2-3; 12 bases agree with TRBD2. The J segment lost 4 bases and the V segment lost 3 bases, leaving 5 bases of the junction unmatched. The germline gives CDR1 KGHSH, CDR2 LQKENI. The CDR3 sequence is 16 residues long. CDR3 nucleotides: TGTGCCAGCTCACCGAACCTAGCGGGAGGGGCAGATACGCAGTATTTT. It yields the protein CASSPNLAGGADTQYF. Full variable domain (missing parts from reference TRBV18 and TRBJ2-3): NAGVMQNPRHLVRRRGQEARLRCSPMKGHSHVYWYRQLPEEGLKFMVYLQKENIIDESGMPKERFSAEFPKEGPSILRIQQVVRGDSAAYFCASSPNLAGGADTQYFGPGTRLTVL.

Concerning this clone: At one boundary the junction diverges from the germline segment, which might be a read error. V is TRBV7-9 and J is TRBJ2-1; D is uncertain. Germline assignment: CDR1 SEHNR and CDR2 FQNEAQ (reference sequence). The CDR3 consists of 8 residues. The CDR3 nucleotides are TGTGCCAGCAGCTCCGCTATCTTC. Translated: CASSSAIF.

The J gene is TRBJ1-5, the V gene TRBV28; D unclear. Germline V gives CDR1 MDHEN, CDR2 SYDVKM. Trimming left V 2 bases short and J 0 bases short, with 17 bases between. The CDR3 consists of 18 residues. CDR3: CASSLPHASQHSNQPQHF. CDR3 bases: TGTGCCAGCAGTTTACCACATGCCAGTCAGCATAGCAATCAGCCCCAGCATTTT.